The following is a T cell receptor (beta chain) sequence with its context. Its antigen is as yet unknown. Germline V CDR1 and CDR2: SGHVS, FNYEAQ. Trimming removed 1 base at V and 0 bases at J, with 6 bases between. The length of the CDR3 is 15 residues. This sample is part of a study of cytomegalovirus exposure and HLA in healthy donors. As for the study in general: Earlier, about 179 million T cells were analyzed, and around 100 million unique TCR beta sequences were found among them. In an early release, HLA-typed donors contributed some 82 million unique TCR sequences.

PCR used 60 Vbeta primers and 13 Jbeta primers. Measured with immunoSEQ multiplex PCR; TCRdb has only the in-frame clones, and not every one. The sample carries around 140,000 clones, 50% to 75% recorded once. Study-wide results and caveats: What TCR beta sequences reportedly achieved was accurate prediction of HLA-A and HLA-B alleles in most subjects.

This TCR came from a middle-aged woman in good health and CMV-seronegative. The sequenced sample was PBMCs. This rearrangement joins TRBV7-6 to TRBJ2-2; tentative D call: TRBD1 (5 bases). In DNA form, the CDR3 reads TGTGCCAGCAGCTTAGGCAGGGCGAACACCGGGGAGCTGTTTTTT. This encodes CASSLGRANTGELFF.